Listed below are T cell receptor beta chains from one sample, sequenced in a study of blood T cells in healthy people across ages. Each CDR3 protein gets one entry after TCRdb re-called the 5' RACE reads with MiXCR. The table has about 1.5 million distinct CDR3 sequences, approximately 43% seen once. The source material was blood. Receptors originate from a woman between 18 and 29 years old in good health. CDR3s include the opening cysteine and the closing phenylalanine or tryptophan. D genes are given only for firm matches. Size is stated for part of the rows, as once, few or many counts, or as a class when the clone is expanded.

d_gene,abundance,v_gene,j_gene,CDR3nt,CDR3aa
.,.,TRBV7-2,TRBJ2-7,TGTACCAGCAGCGAAAGCGGGACAAACTACGAGCAGTACTTC,CTSSESGTNYEQYF
TRBD2,few,TRBV6-4,TRBJ2-7,TGTGCCAGAGAGCGGGAGACAGGCCTAAGCTACGAGCAGTACTTC,CARERETGLSYEQYF
.,.,TRBV14,TRBJ2-1,TGTGCCAGCAGCCAAGATTACGGGGGCCTCTCCTACAATGAGCAGTTCTTC,CASSQDYGGLSYNEQFF
.,.,TRBV29-1,TRBJ2-3,TGCAGCGTTGAAGCGGGGATCACAGATACGCAGTATTTT,CSVEAGITDTQYF
.,.,TRBV4-3,TRBJ1-6,TGCGCCAGCAGCCAAGACCATGCGAATTCACCCCTCCACTTT,CASSQDHANSPLHF
TRBD1,once,TRBV5-1,TRBJ1-1,TGCGCCAGCAGCTTGGGGGCAGGGGGAGAGGGGACTGAAGCTTTCTTT,CASSLGAGGEGTEAFF
TRBD1,.,TRBV4-3,TRBJ1-4,TGCGCCAGCAGCCAAGAAGAGGGGGCTGCTCATGAAGAACTGTTTTTT,CASSQEEGAAHEELFF
.,.,TRBV28,TRBJ1-2,TGTGCCAGCAGCTTCAGGGGCCCCAATGGCTACACCTTC,CASSFRGPNGYTF
.,once,TRBV3-1,TRBJ1-5,TGTGCCGGCAGCCAAGGGGAATTGAGCAATCAGCCCCAGCATTTT,CAGSQGELSNQPQHF
TRBD1,.,TRBV7-9,TRBJ2-7,TGTGCCAGCATCTTAGACGGGACAGCCTACGAGCAGTACTTC,CASILDGTAYEQYF
.,few,TRBV12-3/TRBV12-4,TRBJ1-2,TGTGCCAGCAGGCGGGGGCGAGCTCCCTATGGCTACACCTTC,CASRRGRAPYGYTF
.,.,TRBV27,TRBJ1-5,TGTGCCAGCAGTTTATCCGAGAAACCTCAGCCCCAGCATTTT,CASSLSEKPQPQHF
TRBD1,.,TRBV11-2,TRBJ2-4,TGTGCCAGCAGCTCCCTGAGGCCGGGACAGGGAGCCAAAAACATTCAGTACTTC,CASSSLRPGQGAKNIQYF
.,few,TRBV20-1,TRBJ2-3,TGCAGTGCTCCGGGACGCAGCACAGATACGCAGTATTTT,CSAPGRSTDTQYF
TRBD2,.,TRBV29-1,TRBJ2-7,TGCAGCGTCGATATAGCGGGGACCTACGAGCAGTACTTC,CSVDIAGTYEQYF
TRBD1,.,TRBV19,TRBJ1-4,TGTGCCAGTACCGGGACAGCCTCGTATAATGAAAAACTGTTTTTT,CASTGTASYNEKLFF
TRBD2,.,TRBV5-6,TRBJ2-1,TGTGCCAGCAGCTTTTCGGCTAGCGGGAGGGTCTCCTACAATGAGCAGTTCTTC,CASSFSASGRVSYNEQFF
TRBD1,.,TRBV20-1,TRBJ2-1,TGCAGTGCTAGAGAAGGGACAGGCAAGTTCTTC,CSAREGTGKFF
.,.,TRBV30,TRBJ1-2,TGTGCCTGGAGTAGAGACTCCGGTTTGAACACCTTC,CAWSRDSGLNTF
.,few,TRBV7-9,TRBJ2-1,TGTGCCAGCAGAATACGGGGGGCGGACAATGAGCAGTTCTTC,CASRIRGADNEQFF
TRBD2,many,TRBV6-5,TRBJ2-1,TGTGCCAGCGGGGGGGGTTACAATGAGCAGTTCTTC,CASGGGYNEQFF
.,.,TRBV6-6,TRBJ1-1,TGTGCCAGCAGCCCGGGGTTGTACACTGAAGCTTTCTTT,CASSPGLYTEAFF
.,.,TRBV6-1,TRBJ1-2,TGTGCCAGCAGTGACCGAACTAACTATGGCTACACCTTC,CASSDRTNYGYTF
TRBD2,.,TRBV10-1,TRBJ2-1,TGCGCCAGCAGTGAAGCGGGGGGCCCTATAGGGCAGTTCTTC,CASSEAGGPIGQFF
.,many,TRBV7-9,TRBJ2-1,TGTGCCAGCAGCCCCCGGCTCGGCAATGAGCAGTTCTTC,CASSPRLGNEQFF
.,.,TRBV14,TRBJ1-4,TGTGCCAGCAGCGCGGGCAGGCCCGGGACGGGGGAAAAACTGTTTTTT,CASSAGRPGTGEKLFF
TRBD2,.,TRBV7-2,TRBJ2-7,TGTGCCAGCAGCCTTACCACAGCGGGATCCTACGAGCAGTACTTC,CASSLTTAGSYEQYF
.,.,TRBV28,TRBJ1-1,TGTGCCAGCAGTTTAGAGTCCGGGGTTTCTTTCTTT,CASSLESGVSFF
TRBD1,.,TRBV29-1,TRBJ2-5,TGCAGCGTTGAAACAGGGGGTGGCGAGACCCAGTACTTC,CSVETGGGETQYF
TRBD2,many,TRBV11-2,TRBJ2-7,TGTGCCAGCAGCGGGGGACTAGCGGGAAGATACGAGCAGTACTTC,CASSGGLAGRYEQYF
TRBD2,.,TRBV2,TRBJ2-7,TGTGCCAGCACTCGGGAGGGTAGCCCCTACGAGCAGTACTTC,CASTREGSPYEQYF
TRBD2,few,TRBV5-1,TRBJ2-1,TGCGCCAGCAGCTTGATCCAGCGGGAGTTTTCCTACAATGAGCAGTTCTTC,CASSLIQREFSYNEQFF
TRBD1,few,TRBV20-1,TRBJ2-1,TGCAGTGCCCTGGACAGGACCGGCTACAATGAGCAGTTCTTC,CSALDRTGYNEQFF
TRBD2,.,TRBV6-5,TRBJ2-7,TGTGCCAGCAGTTACGTAGCGGGGGCCCCCACCTACGAGCAGTACTTC,CASSYVAGAPTYEQYF
.,.,TRBV7-6,TRBJ1-4,TGTGCCAGCAGCTTATCTTACACTGGGTCGGCAACTAATGAAAAACTGTTTTTT,CASSLSYTGSATNEKLFF
.,few,TRBV20-1,TRBJ1-4,TGCAGTGCTAGAGCCCATCGAAGTCCTAATGAAAAACTGTTTTTT,CSARAHRSPNEKLFF
TRBD1,few,TRBV29-1,TRBJ1-1,TGCAGCGTCAAGGGACAGGCAGTGCGTGAAGCTTTCTTT,CSVKGQAVREAFF
TRBD2,.,TRBV20-1,TRBJ2-1,TGCAGTGCTAGATTCCTAGCGGGGGGCTCCTACAATGAGCAGTTCTTC,CSARFLAGGSYNEQFF
TRBD2,.,TRBV7-2,TRBJ2-7,TGTGCCTGTCAGCCGGCGGGAGGTTTAAACGAGCAGTACTTC,CACQPAGGLNEQYF
.,few,TRBV3-1,TRBJ2-5,TGTGCCAGCAGCATACTGGGGCTACAAGAGACCCAGTACTTC,CASSILGLQETQYF
.,.,TRBV7-2,TRBJ1-1,TGTGCCAGCAGCTTAACCTCCGGGGCGAACACTGAAGCTTTCTTT,CASSLTSGANTEAFF